Reported below is one T cell receptor (beta chain). The CDR3 runs to 15 residues. The germline V and J ends were trimmed by 3 bases and 1 base, with 11 bases remaining between them. Germline V gene lookup returns CDR1 SGHNT and CDR2 YENEEA. The protocol was immunoSEQ multiplex PCR, while the TCRdb copy is restricted to in-frame clones and leaves out a portion. Here the sample spans just under 350,000 clones, 87% being singletons. This record belongs to a study of blood T cell repertoires in COVID-19. Study-level background: There were acute and convalescent COVID-19 samples, and they came from the United States, Italy and Spain.

Sequenced: peripheral blood. The chain is built from TRBV11-3 and TRBJ2-3; no reliable D call. The receptor's source is a woman aged 45-59 years with COVID-19, enrolled during active disease. As DNA, the CDR3 is TGTGCCAGCAGCTTCTGGAGAGACGGCACAGATACGCAGTATTTT. This codes for CASSFWRDGTDTQYF. Looking up the rest from reference TRBV11-3 and TRBJ2-3 gives the full variable domain: EAGVVQSPRYKIIEKKQPVAFWCNPISGHNTLYWYLQNLGQGPELLIRYENEEAVDDSQLPKDRFSAERLKGVDSTLKIQPAELGDSAVYLCASSFWRDGTDTQYFGPGTRLTVL.